These 5 T cell receptor beta chains share one sample of origin, sequenced in a study of T cell responses to AZD1222 COVID-19 vaccine. Sequencing used immunoSEQ multiplex PCR; TCRdb keeps in-frame clones, though not all of them. The repertoire holds 130,000 or so clones, with about 92% as singletons. Sequencing used peripheral blood, obtained on day 0 of MenACWY control vaccination. The source is an adult in good health.

J is TRBJ2-7 and V is TRBV20-1; D not resolved. CDR3 length equals 10 residues. V dropped 7 bases and J dropped 2 bases, with 6 bases sitting between them. Germline CDR1 DFQATT, CDR2 SNEGSKA (reference sequence). This chain's CDR3 is CSVMTYEQYF. The CDR3 nucleotides read TGCAGTGTAATGACCTACGAGCAGTACTTC.

The chain joins TRBV12-5 to TRBJ2-3; the D is unclear. The length of the CDR3 is 18 residues. V lost 3 bases and J 0 bases, leaving 19 bases between the germline ends. The germline V gene has CDR1 LGHNT and CDR2 FRNRAP. The CDR3 here is CASGLVPSGELSTDTQYF. The CDR3 DNA is TGTGCTAGTGGTTTAGTCCCATCCGGTGAGCTTAGCACAGATACGCAGTATTTT. Full variable domain (rest looked up from reference TRBV12-5 and TRBJ2-3): DARVTQTPRHKVTEMGQEVTMRCQPILGHNTVFWYRQTMMQGLELLAYFRNRAPLDDSGMPKDRFSAEMPDATLATLKIQPSEPRDSAVYFCASGLVPSGELSTDTQYFGPGTRLTVL.

The V call is TRBV10-3, the J call TRBJ1-2; tentative D call: TRBD1 (5 bases). Germline V lookup: CDR1 ENHRY, CDR2 SYGVKD. The CDR3 has 15 amino acids. The V gene lost 4 bases and the J gene lost 0 bases, with 12 bases spanning the gap. Written as DNA, the CDR3 is TGTGCCATCAGTGGTGAGACAGTCCCTAACTATGGCTACACCTTC. Translated, it gives CAISGETVPNYGYTF.

J is TRBJ1-5 and V is TRBV6-1; possibly TRBD1 for D (5 bases). This CDR3 contains 13 residues. Between the trimmed V and J ends, which lost 0 bases and 7 bases, there was a span of 7 bases. Germline lookup yields CDR1 MNHNS and CDR2 SASEGT. The CDR3 reads CASSEAGVQPQHF. CDR3 sequence (DNA): TGTGCCAGCAGTGAAGCAGGGGTACAGCCCCAGCATTTT.

The chain couples TRBV5-4 to TRBJ1-1, with D hard to call. With 0 bases removed from V and 0 bases from J, the gap between germline ends came to 3 bases. CDR3 length: 13 residues. In germline, CDR1 is SGHNT, CDR2 YYREEE (reference sequence). The CDR3 loop is CASSLGVNTEAFF. The CDR3 nucleotides read TGTGCCAGCAGCTTGGGGGTGAACACTGAAGCTTTCTTT.